This entry describes one T cell receptor beta chain. Its target is not known. This record belongs to a study of graft-versus-host responses after intestinal transplantation. The method was immunoSEQ multiplex PCR; TCRdb's version includes in-frame clones alone and lacks a portion of them. This table has about 90,000 clones, roughly 80% appearing once. J lost 6 bases, V lost 8 bases, and 9 bases had no gene match. The germline gives CDR1 LNHDA, CDR2 SQIVND (reference sequence). CDR3 size: 13 residues. Here the sequenced sample was unstimulated CD4+ T cells sorted from spleen or lymph node cells, taken before intestinal transplant. This sequence originates from a human donor who received an intestinal transplant. The V gene is TRBV19, the J gene TRBJ1-2, with 7 bases lining up with TRBD1. CDR3 sequence (DNA): TGTGCCAGTCAGCAGGGACAGCGGAATGGCTACACCTTC. It is translated as CASQQGQRNGYTF.